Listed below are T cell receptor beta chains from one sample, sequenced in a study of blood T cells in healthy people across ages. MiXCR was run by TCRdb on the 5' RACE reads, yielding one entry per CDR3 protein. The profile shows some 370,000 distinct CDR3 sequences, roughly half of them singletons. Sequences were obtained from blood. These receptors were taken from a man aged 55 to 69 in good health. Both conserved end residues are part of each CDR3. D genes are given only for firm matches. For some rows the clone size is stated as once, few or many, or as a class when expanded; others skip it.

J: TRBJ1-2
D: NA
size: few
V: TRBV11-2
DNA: TGTGCCAGCAGCTTTATGGACGGCTATGGCTACACCTTC
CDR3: CASSFMDGYGYTF

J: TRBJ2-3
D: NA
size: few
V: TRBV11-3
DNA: TGTGCCAGCAGCTCCTTCCCCCCTCGTACTCGGGGAGATACGCAGTATTTT
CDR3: CASSSFPPRTRGDTQYF

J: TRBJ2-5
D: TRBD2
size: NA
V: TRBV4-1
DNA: TGCGCCAGCAGCCTCGTGGCGGGAGCGCGGGAGACCCAGTACTTC
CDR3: CASSLVAGARETQYF

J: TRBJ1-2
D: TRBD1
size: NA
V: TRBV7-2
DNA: TGTGCCAGCAGCTCCCGCGGAGGGACAGGGGACGGCTACACCTTC
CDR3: CASSSRGGTGDGYTF

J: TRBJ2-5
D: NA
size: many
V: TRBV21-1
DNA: TGTGCCAGCAGCAGAGGACAGACCACCATGCAAGAGACCCAGTACTTC
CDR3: CASSRGQTTMQETQYF

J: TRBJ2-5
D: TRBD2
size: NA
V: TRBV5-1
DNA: TGCGCCAGCAGCTCGGGGACTAGCGGGGGACAAGAGACCCAGTACTTC
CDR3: CASSSGTSGGQETQYF

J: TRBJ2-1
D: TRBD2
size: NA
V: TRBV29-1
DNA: TGCAGCGTTGAAGATAGCGGGGAACCCTACAATGAGCAGTTCTTC
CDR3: CSVEDSGEPYNEQFF

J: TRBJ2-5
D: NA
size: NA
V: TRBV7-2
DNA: TGTGCCAGCAGCTCGGGAAGTGGACTACCCCAGGAGACCCAGTACTTC
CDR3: CASSSGSGLPQETQYF

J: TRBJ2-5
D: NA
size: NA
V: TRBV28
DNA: TGTGCCAGCAGTGCTACGGGACACTCGAACAATGAGCAGTACTTC
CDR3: CASSATGHSNNEQYF

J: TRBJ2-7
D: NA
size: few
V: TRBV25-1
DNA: TGTGCCAGCAGTGGGTACACAAAAAAGAGCTCCTACGAGCAGTACTTC
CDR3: CASSGYTKKSSYEQYF

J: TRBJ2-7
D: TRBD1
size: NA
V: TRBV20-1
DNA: TGCAGTGCAAACGAAGGACAGGGCGATCACGAGCAGTACTTC
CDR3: CSANEGQGDHEQYF

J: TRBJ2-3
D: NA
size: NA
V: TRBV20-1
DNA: TGCAGTGCTTACAGGCGCAATAGCAATCAGCCCCAGTATTTT
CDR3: CSAYRRNSNQPQYF

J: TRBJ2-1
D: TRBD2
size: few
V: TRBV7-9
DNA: TGTGCCAGCAGCCGGACTAGCGGGGGTAGCTCCTACAATGAGCAGTTCTTC
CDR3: CASSRTSGGSSYNEQFF

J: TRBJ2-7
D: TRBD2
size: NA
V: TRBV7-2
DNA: TGTGCCAGCAGCCCAAGACGGGGGGGCTACGAGCAGTACTTC
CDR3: CASSPRRGGYEQYF

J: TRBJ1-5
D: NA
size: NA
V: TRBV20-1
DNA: TGCAGTGCCCTCGGGTGGAATCAGCCCCAGCATTTT
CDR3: CSALGWNQPQHF

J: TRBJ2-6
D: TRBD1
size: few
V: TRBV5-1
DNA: TGCGCCAGCAGCCATAGCCCGCGGACAGGGGGGATCTCTGGGGCCAACGTCCTGACTTTC
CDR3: CASSHSPRTGGISGANVLTF

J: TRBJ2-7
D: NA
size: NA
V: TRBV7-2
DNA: TGTGCCGGCAGCTTACTCCCCGGGGGGCACGAGCAGTACTTC
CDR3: CAGSLLPGGHEQYF

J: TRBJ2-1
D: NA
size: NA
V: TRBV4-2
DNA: TGTGCCAGCAGCCAAGATCGCTTAAATGGGCCTGAGCAGTTCTTC
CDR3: CASSQDRLNGPEQFF

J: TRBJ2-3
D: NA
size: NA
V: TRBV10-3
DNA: TGTGCCATCAGTGAGCGGGAATTATCTAGCACAGATACGCAGTATTTT
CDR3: CAISERELSSTDTQYF

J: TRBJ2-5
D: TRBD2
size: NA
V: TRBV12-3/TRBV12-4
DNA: TGTGCCAGCAGTTTAGGGCTAGCGGGGTTCAATGAGCAGTACTTC
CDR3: CASSLGLAGFNEQYF

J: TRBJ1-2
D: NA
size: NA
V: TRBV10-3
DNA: TGTGCCATCAGTGAGTCGCAGGCAGCTAACTATGGCTACACCTTC
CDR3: CAISESQAANYGYTF

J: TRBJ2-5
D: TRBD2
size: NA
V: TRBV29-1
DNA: TGCAGCGTTGATCTAGCGGGGGGAAACTTACAAGAGACCCAGTACTTC
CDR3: CSVDLAGGNLQETQYF

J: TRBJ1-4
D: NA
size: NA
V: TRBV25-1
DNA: TGTGCCAGCAGTCCTTCGACAGTTAATGAAAAACTGTTTTTT
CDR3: CASSPSTVNEKLFF

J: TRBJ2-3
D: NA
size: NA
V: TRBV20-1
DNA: TGCAGTGCTAACAATAGGGGTAGCAATATCGATACGCAGTATTTT
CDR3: CSANNRGSNIDTQYF

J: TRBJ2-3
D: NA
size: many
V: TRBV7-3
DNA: TGTGCCAGCAGCTTAAATCCCGCGGGATCGGGTACAGATACGCAGTATTTT
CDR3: CASSLNPAGSGTDTQYF

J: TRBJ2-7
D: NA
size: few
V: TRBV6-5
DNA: TGTGCCAGCAGTAAAACGTCGGGCGAGCAGTACTTC
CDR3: CASSKTSGEQYF

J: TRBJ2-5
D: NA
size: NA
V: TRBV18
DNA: TGTGCCAGCTCACTAAGTCTTCTTCAGTACTTC
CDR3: CASSLSLLQYF

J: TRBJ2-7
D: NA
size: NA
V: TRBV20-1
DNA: TGCAGTGGATCCTGGCAACTCTACGAGCAGTACTTC
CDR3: CSGSWQLYEQYF

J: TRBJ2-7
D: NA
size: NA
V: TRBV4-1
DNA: TGCGCCAGCAGCCGAGGGAACCCCTACGAGCAGTACTTC
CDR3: CASSRGNPYEQYF

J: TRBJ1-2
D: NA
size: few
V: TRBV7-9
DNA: TGTGCCAGCAGCTTCGGGGTCGGCTACACCTTC
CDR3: CASSFGVGYTF

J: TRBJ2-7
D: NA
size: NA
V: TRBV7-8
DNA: TGTGCCAGCAGCTTGAGTGGGATCGGCTACGAGCAGTACTTC
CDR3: CASSLSGIGYEQYF

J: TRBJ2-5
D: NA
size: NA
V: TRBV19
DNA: TGTGCCAGTAGTATAGATTTCGGTCAAGAGACCCAGTACTTC
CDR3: CASSIDFGQETQYF

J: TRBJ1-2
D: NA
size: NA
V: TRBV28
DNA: TGTGCCAGCAGTTTACGGGGGGCGCAGGGCTACACCTTC
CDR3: CASSLRGAQGYTF

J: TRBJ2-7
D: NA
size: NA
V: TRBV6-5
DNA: TGTGCCAGCAGTCCTACAGTTCAAGCGTACGAGCAGTACTTC
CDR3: CASSPTVQAYEQYF

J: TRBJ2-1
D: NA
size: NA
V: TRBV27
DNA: TGTGCCAGCAGTCCCCTCATAGCGGCCTCCTACAATGAGCAGTTCTTC
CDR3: CASSPLIAASYNEQFF

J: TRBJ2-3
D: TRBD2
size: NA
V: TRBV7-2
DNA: TGTGCCAGCAGCTTAGATGCGGGAGAGAAAGATACGCAGTATTTT
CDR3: CASSLDAGEKDTQYF

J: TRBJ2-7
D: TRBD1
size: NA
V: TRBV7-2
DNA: TGTGCCAGCAGCCCATTTGGGACAGGGGCATCGGACGAGCAGTACTTC
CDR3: CASSPFGTGASDEQYF

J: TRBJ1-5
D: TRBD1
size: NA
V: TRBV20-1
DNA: TGCAGTGCTAGAGATCAAGGGGCAGGGGGAGGTCAGCCCCAGCATTTT
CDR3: CSARDQGAGGGQPQHF

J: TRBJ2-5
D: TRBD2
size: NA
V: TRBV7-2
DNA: TGTGCCAGCAGCTCCCAGCGGGGGGGCGTGGAGACCCAGTACTTC
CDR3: CASSSQRGGVETQYF

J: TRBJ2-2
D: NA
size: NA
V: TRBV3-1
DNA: TGTGCCAGCAGCCAAGAGGCCACCGGGGAGCTGTTTTTT
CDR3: CASSQEATGELFF

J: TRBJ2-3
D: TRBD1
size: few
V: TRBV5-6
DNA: TGTGCCAGCAGCTTCTACAGGGGGTCTGGCACAGATACGCAGTATTTT
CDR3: CASSFYRGSGTDTQYF

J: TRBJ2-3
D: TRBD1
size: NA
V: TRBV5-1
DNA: TGCGCCAGCAGCTCCTTTGGACAGGCCTCATTAAGCACAGATACGCAGTATTTT
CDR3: CASSSFGQASLSTDTQYF

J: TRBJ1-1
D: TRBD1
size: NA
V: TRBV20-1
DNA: TGCAGTGCACGGACAGGACGTATGAACACTGAAGCTTTCTTT
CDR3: CSARTGRMNTEAFF

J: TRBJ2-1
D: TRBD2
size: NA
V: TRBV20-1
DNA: TGCAGTGCTAGGGGAGGACTAGCGGTCCTTTACAATGAGCAGTTCTTC
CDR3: CSARGGLAVLYNEQFF

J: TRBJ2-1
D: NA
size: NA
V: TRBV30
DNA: TGTGCCTGGAGTCCCCCGCGGACAGAGAGCTCCTACGAGCAGTTCTTC
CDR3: CAWSPPRTESSYEQFF

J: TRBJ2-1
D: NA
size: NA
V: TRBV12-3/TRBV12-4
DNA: TGTGCCAGCAGTTTAGCGCCAGGAGGCTACAATGAGCAGTTCTTC
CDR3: CASSLAPGGYNEQFF

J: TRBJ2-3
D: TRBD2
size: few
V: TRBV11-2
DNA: TGTGCCAGCAGCGGCCGTGGGGCGGGGGGCCACACAGATACGCAGTATTTT
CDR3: CASSGRGAGGHTDTQYF

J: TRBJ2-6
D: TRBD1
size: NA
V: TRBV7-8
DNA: TGTGCCAGCAGCCCACGGGACAGGGTGACTGGGGCCAACGTCCTGACTTTC
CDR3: CASSPRDRVTGANVLTF

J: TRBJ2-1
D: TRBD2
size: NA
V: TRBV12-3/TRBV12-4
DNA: TGTGCCAGCAGTCCAGCGGGGCATGAGCAGTTCTTC
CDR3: CASSPAGHEQFF

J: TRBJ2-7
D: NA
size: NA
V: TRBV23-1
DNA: TGCGCCAGCAGTCATCTGGGACTGGCCCCCCACGAGCAGTACTTC
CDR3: CASSHLGLAPHEQYF

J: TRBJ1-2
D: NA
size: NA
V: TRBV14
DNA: TGTGCCAGCAGCCCTCGCCTTCAATCGGGCTATGGCTACACCTTC
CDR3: CASSPRLQSGYGYTF

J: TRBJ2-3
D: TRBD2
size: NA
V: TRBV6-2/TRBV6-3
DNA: TGTGCCAGCAGTTCTTATAGCGGGAGGAACACAGATACGCAGTATTTT
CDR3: CASSSYSGRNTDTQYF

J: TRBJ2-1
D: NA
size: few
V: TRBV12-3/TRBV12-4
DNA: TGTGCCAGCAGTCAATACCAAGTGGGTAACAGGGCGTCCTACAATGAGCAGTTCTTC
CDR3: CASSQYQVGNRASYNEQFF

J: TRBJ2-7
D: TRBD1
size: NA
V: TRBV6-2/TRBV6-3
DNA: TGTGCCAGCAGAAGAGGACAGGGCAACGAGCAGTACTTC
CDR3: CASRRGQGNEQYF

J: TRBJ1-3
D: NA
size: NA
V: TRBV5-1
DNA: TGCGCCAGCAGCTTGGCCCCCGGAAACTCTGGAAACACCATATATTTT
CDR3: CASSLAPGNSGNTIYF

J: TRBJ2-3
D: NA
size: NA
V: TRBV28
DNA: TGTGCCAGCAGTTCAGGGACCGTAACAGATACGCAGTATTTT
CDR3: CASSSGTVTDTQYF

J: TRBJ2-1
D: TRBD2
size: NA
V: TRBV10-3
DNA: TGTGCCATTCGAGCGGGAGGCGGGCACAATGAGCAGTTCTTC
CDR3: CAIRAGGGHNEQFF

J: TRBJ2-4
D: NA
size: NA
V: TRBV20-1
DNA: TGCAGTGCCCGAGAAGAAGCCAAAAACATTCAGTACTTC
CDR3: CSAREEAKNIQYF